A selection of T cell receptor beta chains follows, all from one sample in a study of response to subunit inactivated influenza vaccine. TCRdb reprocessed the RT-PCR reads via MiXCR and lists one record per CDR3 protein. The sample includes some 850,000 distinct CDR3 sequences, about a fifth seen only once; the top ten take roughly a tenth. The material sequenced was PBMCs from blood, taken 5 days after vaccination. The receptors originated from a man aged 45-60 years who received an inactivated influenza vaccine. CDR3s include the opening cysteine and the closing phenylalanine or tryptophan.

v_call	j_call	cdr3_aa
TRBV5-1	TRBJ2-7	CASSLDGTGLDEQYF
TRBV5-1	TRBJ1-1	CASSSRAGGTEAFF
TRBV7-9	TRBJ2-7	CASSLSGRVDEQYF
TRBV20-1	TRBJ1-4	CSARSGLNEKLFF
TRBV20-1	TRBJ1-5	CSARGEQGKQPQHF
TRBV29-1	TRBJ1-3	CSVVQNAGNTIYF
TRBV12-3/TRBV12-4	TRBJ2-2	CASSGIRTGELFF
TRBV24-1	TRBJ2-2	CATSGYRASTSELFF
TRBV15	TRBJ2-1	CATSDSSRTLLYNEQFF
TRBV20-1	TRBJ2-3	CSARAPGTQYF
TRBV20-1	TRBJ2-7	CSATPGVGEQYF
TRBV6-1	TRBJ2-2	CASSVPHRVDTGELFF
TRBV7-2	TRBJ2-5	CASSPWGLAGGLETQYF
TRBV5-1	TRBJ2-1	CASSYRLAGGIEQFF
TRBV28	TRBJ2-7	CASSFDSGRWSYEQYF
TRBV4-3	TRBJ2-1	CASSLLGSDEQFF
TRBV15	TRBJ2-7	CATSRDLSTEQYF